A single sample gave rise to the 20 T cell receptor beta chains below, sequenced in a study of blood T cell repertoires in COVID-19 (dated by TCRdb to 2019 to 2021). The receptor library was made with the immunoSEQ multiplex PCR assay. What TCRdb holds here is the immuneACCESS table cut down to in-frame rearrangements. Part of the clones is not present; checked against another copy, under half of the missing clones reflect an unresolved V gene, and the others are unexplained. A total of 80,000 or so clones appear in this sample, less than 95% of them only once. The biggest ten clones account for roughly 1% of the sample. Sequencing was performed on peripheral blood. The receptors were gathered from a woman between 50 and 59 years old in a cohort sampled during active COVID-19.

The rearrangement links TRBV29-1 to TRBJ2-1; the match to TRBD2 covers 8 bases. CDR1 and CDR2 (germline): SQVTM, ANQGSEA. The CDR3 runs to 13 residues. V lost 4 bases and J lost 10; bases outside the gene matches: 9. CDR3 in amino acids: CSVVIAGPREQFF. For the CDR3, the DNA is TGCAGCGTTGTGATAGCGGGACCTAGGGAGCAGTTCTTC.

This clone was seen once. V usage is TRBV4-2 and J usage is TRBJ1-1; no firm D call. The germline V and J ends were trimmed by 1 base and 5 bases, with 11 bases remaining between them. The germline V gene has CDR1 LGHNA and CDR2 YNFKEQ. CDR3 length equals 14 residues. In nucleotides, the CDR3 is TGTGCCAGCAGCCAAGGCCAGCGGAAGACTGAAGCTTTCTTT. Translating gives CASSQGQRKTEAFF.

This chain links TRBV6-1 with TRBJ2-7, with 7 bases fitting TRBD1. V dropped 3 bases and J dropped 2; count of bases not matched to a gene: 4. CDR1 MNHNS and CDR2 SASEGT come from the germline V gene. The CDR3 length is 14 residues. The CDR3 region is CASSDRQGPYEQYF. Here the CDR3 DNA reads TGTGCCAGCAGTGACCGACAGGGCCCCTACGAGCAGTACTTC.

The chain links TRBV5-1 to TRBJ2-1; 8 nucleotides align to TRBD2. Germline lookup yields CDR1 SGHRS and CDR2 YFSETQ. The ends lost 0 bases at V and 8 bases at J; junction bases unmatched: 7. The CDR3 runs 15 residues. The CDR3 loop is CASSLDPGGQDEQFF. The CDR3 nucleotides are TGCGCCAGCAGCTTGGATCCGGGAGGGCAAGATGAGCAGTTCTTC.

V and J are TRBV7-2 and TRBJ2-1; D remains ambiguous. This CDR3 contains 13 residues. Germline V gene sequence: CDR1 SGHTA, CDR2 FQGNSA. V was pared by 5 bases and J by 8 bases, with 13 bases between. This CDR3 is CASSLPPSHEQFF. The CDR3 DNA is TGTGCCAGCAGCCTACCCCCGTCCCATGAGCAGTTCTTC.

The V and J genes are TRBV14 and TRBJ2-1, with D possibly TRBD1 on 6 matching bases. Per germline, CDR1 SGHDN and CDR2 FVKESK. This CDR3 has 13 residues. The V and J ends lost 4 bases and 4 bases respectively, with 8 bases between them. CDR3: CASSLTGYNEQFF. The DNA of the CDR3 is TGTGCCAGCAGCCTAACAGGGTACAATGAGCAGTTCTTC. Variable domain in full (rest from reference TRBV14 and TRBJ2-1): EAGVTQFPSHSVIEKGQTVTLRCDPISGHDNLYWYRRVMGKEIKFLLHFVKESKQDESGMPNNRFLAERTGGTYSTLKVQPAELEDSGVYFCASSLTGYNEQFFGPGTRLTVL.

The CDR3, as DNA: TGCAGCGTTTTACTTCCCCATTCCTCTGGGGCCAACGTCCTGACTTTC. Translated: CSVLLPHSSGANVLTF. The chain carries TRBV29-1 and TRBJ2-6, with D uncertain. This CDR3 region has 16 residues. Germline values: CDR1 SQVTM, CDR2 ANQGSEA. The V gene lost 5 bases and the J gene lost 0 bases, with 14 bases spanning the gap.

This sequence joins TRBV10-1 and TRBJ2-7; 8 bases map to TRBD1. Germline V gene sequence: CDR1 WNHNN, CDR2 SYGVQD (reference sequence). CDR3 length: 15 residues. V lost 5 bases, J lost 4 bases, and 10 bases stayed unmatched. The DNA for the CDR3 is TGCGCCAGCAGTAAAGCACAGGGGGGAAATTACGAGCAGTACTTC. This gives the protein CASSKAQGGNYEQYF.

This clone has only one observation. Written as DNA, the CDR3 is TGTGCCAGCAGTGATCGACTAGCGGGAATAGAGACCCAGTACTTC. Encoded protein: CASSDRLAGIETQYF. V usage is TRBV2 and J usage is TRBJ2-5; 11 positions agree with TRBD2. Losses at the gene ends were 3 bases for V and 4 bases for J; bases not matched to a gene: 4. CDR1 is SNHLY, CDR2 FYNNEI, per germline. The CDR3 consists of 15 residues. The full variable domain, its missing parts supplied by reference TRBV2 and TRBJ2-5, is EPEVTQTPSHQVTQMGQEVILRCVPISNHLYFYWYRQILGQKVEFLVSFYNNEISEKSEIFDDQFSVERPDGSNFTLKIRSTKLEDSAMYFCASSDRLAGIETQYFGPGTRLLVL.

Here the CDR3 reads CASSPGQQTTGAFF. For the CDR3, the DNA is TGTGCCAGCAGTCCTGGACAGCAAACTACCGGGGCTTTCTTT. The V and J genes are TRBV28 and TRBJ1-1; weak D call: TRBD1 (6 bases). Germline V gene sequence: CDR1 MDHEN, CDR2 SYDVKM. This CDR3 region has 14 residues. Between the trimmed V and J ends, which lost 5 bases and 11 bases, there was a span of 21 bases.

For the CDR3, the DNA is TGCAGCGTTTTACTAGCGGTCCTCGCGTCAGATACGCAGTATTTT. It codes for CSVLLAVLASDTQYF. The rearrangement uses TRBV29-1 and TRBJ2-3, with 8 bases identical to TRBD2. J was trimmed by 4 bases and V by 5 bases; bases with no gene match: 11. The CDR3 length is 15 residues. The germline V gene has CDR1 SQVTM and CDR2 ANQGSEA.

The chain couples TRBV3-1 (or the pseudogene TRBV3-2) to TRBJ1-1; D ambiguous. The germline CDR1 and CDR2 sequences are LGHDT and YNNKEL (reference sequence). This CDR3 contains 16 residues. V lost 1 base and J 0 bases, leaving 12 bases between the germline ends. This CDR3 reads CASSQVPQLMNTEAFF. The CDR3 DNA reads TGTGCCAGCAGCCAAGTTCCCCAACTAATGAACACTGAAGCTTTCTTT.

The chain has TRBV7-2 and TRBJ1-6, with 9 bases matching TRBD1. Losses at the gene ends were 5 bases for V and 8 bases for J; bases not matched to a gene: 7. CDR3 length: 15 amino acids. The germline V gene has CDR1 SGHTA and CDR2 FQGNSA. Here the CDR3 reads CASSLGQGFYSPLHF. The CDR3 DNA follows: TGTGCCAGCAGCCTAGGACAGGGGTTTTATTCACCCCTCCACTTT.

The gene calls are TRBV30 and TRBJ2-5, with a possible D match to TRBD1 (5 bases). Germline loops: CDR1 GTSNPN, CDR2 SVGIG (reference sequence). Trimming took off 5 bases at V and 7 bases at J, with 23 bases between the two ends. The CDR3 totals 15 residues. Here the CDR3 reads CAWGAYRSLKMTQYF. The CDR3 bases are TGTGCCTGGGGGGCCTACAGGAGCCTCAAGATGACCCAGTACTTC.

The rearrangement uses TRBV12-3 or TRBV12-4 and TRBJ1-2; perhaps TRBD1 as D (6 bases). This CDR3 region has 12 residues. V lost 5 bases and J lost 2, with 6 bases in between. Here the CDR3 reads CASSTGNYGYTF. The CDR3 DNA follows: TGTGCCAGCAGTACAGGGAACTATGGCTACACCTTC.

The gene calls are TRBV28 and TRBJ1-3; D unclear. Germline-derived CDR1 and CDR2 are MDHEN and SYDVKM. Trimming stripped 6 bases from V and 4 bases from J, with 16 bases between. The CDR3 is 15 amino acids. The CDR3 is CASSRAEVSGNTIYF. The CDR3 bases are TGTGCCAGCAGCCGAGCAGAGGTCTCAGGAAACACCATATATTTT.

This chain links TRBV27 with TRBJ2-3; maybe TRBD2 (6 bases). The CDR3 sequence is 17 residues long. In germline, CDR1 is MNHEY, CDR2 SMNVEV (reference sequence). Between the trimmed V and J ends, which lost 5 bases and 0 bases, there was a span of 18 bases. For the CDR3, the DNA is TGTGCCAGCAGTCCCACCCGAGGTAGCGGCAGCACAGATACGCAGTATTTT. It is translated as CASSPTRGSGSTDTQYF.

The chain uses TRBV28 and TRBJ1-1, with TRBD1 matching 7 bases. V was pared by 3 bases and J by 1 base, with 5 bases of the junction left unmatched. This CDR3 is 15 amino acids long. Germline CDR1 reads MDHEN; CDR2 reads SYDVKM. The DNA for the CDR3 is TGTGCCAGCAGTTTTTTCCGGGACAGGAACACTGAAGCTTTCTTT. Translating gives CASSFFRDRNTEAFF.

The gene calls are TRBV5-5 and TRBJ2-1; no reliable D call. Per germline, CDR1 SGHKS and CDR2 YYEKEE (reference sequence). Trimming cost V 4 bases and J 2 bases, with 10 bases left between them. The CDR3 spans 14 residues. The CDR3 DNA follows: TGTGCCAGCAGCCTCTCCGGTCCCTACAATGAGCAGTTCTTC. Its translation: CASSLSGPYNEQFF.

The chain joins TRBV13 to TRBJ2-7, with D maybe TRBD1 (5 bases). The CDR3 loop spans 12 amino acids. Germline V CDR1 and CDR2: PRHDT, FYEKMQ (reference sequence). V was clipped by 4 bases and J by 5 bases, with 9 bases between them. CDR3 bases: TGTGCCAGCAGCTCCCTAGGGGACGAGCAGTACTTC. It codes for CASSSLGDEQYF.